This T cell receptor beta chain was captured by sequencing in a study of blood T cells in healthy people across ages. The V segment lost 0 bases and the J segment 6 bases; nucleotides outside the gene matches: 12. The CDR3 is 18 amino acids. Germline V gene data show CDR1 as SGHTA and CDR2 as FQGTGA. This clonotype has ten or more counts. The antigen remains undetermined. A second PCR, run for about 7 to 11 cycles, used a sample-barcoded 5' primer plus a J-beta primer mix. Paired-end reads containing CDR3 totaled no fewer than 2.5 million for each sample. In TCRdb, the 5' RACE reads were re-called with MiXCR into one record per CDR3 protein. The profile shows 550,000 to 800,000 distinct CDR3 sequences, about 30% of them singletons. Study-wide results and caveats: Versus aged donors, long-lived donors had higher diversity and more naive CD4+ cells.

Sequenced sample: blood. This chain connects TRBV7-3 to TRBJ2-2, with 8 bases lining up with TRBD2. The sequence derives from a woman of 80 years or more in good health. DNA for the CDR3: TGTGCCAGCAGCTTAACAGTCGGGGGGGCCCTGAGGGCCGGGGAGCTGTTTTTT. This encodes CASSLTVGGALRAGELFF.